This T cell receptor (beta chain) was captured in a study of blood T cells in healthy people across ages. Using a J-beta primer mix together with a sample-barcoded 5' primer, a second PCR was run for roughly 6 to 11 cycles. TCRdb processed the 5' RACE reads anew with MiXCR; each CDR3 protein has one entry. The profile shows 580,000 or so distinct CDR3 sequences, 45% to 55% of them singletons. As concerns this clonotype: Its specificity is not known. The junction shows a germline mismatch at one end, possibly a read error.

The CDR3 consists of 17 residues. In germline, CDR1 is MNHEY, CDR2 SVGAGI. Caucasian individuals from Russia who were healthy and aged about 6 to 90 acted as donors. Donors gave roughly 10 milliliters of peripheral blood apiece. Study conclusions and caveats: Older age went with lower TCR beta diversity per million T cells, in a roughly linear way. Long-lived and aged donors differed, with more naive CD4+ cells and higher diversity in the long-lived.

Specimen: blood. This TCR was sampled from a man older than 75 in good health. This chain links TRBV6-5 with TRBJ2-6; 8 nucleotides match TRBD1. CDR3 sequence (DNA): TGTGCCTGCAGTTCATCCCCAGGGGGCGGTGGGGCCAACGTCCTGACTTTC. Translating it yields CACSSSPGGGGANVLTF.